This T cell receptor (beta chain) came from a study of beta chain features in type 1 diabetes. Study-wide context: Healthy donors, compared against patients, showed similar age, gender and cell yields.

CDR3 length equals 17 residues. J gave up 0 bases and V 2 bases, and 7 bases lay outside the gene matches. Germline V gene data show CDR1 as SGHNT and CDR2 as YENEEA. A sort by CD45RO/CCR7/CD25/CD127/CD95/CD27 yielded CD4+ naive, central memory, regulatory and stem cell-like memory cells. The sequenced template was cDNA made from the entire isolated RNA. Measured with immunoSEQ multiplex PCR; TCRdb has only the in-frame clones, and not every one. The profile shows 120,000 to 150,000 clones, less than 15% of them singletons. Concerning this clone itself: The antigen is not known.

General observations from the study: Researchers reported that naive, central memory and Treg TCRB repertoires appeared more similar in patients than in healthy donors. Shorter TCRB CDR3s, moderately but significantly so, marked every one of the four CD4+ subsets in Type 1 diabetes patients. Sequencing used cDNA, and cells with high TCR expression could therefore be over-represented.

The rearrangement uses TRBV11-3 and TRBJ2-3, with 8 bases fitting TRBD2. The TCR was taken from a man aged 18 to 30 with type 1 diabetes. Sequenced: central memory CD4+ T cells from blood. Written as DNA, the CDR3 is TGTGCCAGCAGCTTAAAATGGGCTAGCGGGAGCACAGATACGCAGTATTTT. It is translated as CASSLKWASGSTDTQYF.